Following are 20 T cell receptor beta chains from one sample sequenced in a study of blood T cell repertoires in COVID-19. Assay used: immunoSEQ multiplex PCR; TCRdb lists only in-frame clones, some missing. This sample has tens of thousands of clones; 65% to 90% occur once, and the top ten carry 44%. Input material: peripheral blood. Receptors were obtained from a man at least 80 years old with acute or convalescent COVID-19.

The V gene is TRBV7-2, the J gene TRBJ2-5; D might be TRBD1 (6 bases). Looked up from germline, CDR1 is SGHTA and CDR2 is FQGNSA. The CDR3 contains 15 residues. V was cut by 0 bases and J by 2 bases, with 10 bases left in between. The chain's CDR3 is CASSLAVTGQETQYF. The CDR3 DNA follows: TGTGCCAGCAGCTTAGCGGTTACAGGGCAAGAGACCCAGTACTTC.

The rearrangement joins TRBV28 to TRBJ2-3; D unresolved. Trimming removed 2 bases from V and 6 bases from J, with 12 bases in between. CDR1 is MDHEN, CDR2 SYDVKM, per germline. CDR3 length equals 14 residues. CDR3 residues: CASSLEVDEDTQYF. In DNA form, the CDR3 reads TGTGCCAGCAGTTTAGAGGTAGACGAGGATACGCAGTATTTT.

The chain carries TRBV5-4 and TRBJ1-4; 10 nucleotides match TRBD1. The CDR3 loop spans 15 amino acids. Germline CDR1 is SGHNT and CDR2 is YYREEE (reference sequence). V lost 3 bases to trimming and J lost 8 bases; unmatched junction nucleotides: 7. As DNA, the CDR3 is TGTGCCAGCAGCTGGGGGACAGGGGTTAGAGAAAAACTGTTTTTT. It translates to CASSWGTGVREKLFF.

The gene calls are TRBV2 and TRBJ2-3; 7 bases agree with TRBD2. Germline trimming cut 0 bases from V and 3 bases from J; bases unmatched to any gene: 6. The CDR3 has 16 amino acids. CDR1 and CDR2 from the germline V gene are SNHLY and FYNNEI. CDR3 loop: CASSEAGREWTDTQYF. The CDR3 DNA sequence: TGTGCCAGCAGTGAAGCGGGGAGGGAGTGGACAGATACGCAGTATTTT.

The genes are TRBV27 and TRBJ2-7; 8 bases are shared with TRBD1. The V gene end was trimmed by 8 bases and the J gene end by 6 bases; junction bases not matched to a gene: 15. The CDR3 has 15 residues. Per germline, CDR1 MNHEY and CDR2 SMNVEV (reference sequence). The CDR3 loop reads CASALYRGSLGEQYF. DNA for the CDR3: TGTGCCAGCGCTTTATACAGGGGGAGTTTAGGCGAGCAGTACTTC.

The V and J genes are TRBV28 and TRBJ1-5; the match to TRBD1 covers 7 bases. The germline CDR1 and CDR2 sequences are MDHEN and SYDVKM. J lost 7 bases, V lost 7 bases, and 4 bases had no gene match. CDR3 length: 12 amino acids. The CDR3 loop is CASTSGGQPQHF. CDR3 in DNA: TGTGCCAGCACGTCAGGGGGACAGCCCCAGCATTTT. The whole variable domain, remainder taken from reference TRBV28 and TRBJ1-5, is DVKVTQSSRYLVKRTGEKVFLECVQDMDHENMFWYRQDPGLGLRLIYFSYDVKMKEKGDIPEGYSVSREKKERFSLILESASTNQTSMYLCASTSGGQPQHFGDGTRLSIL.

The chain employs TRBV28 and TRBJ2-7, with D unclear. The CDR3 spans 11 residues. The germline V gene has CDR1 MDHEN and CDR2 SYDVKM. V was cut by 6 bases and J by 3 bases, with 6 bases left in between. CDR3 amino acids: CASSPRYEQYF. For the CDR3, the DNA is TGTGCCAGCAGCCCCCGCTACGAGCAGTACTTC.

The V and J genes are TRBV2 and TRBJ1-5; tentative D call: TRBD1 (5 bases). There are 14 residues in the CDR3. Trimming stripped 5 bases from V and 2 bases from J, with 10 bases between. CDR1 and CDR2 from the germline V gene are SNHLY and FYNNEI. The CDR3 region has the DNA TGTGCCAGCAGTCGACAGAGTGGCAATCAGCCCCAGCATTTT. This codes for CASSRQSGNQPQHF.

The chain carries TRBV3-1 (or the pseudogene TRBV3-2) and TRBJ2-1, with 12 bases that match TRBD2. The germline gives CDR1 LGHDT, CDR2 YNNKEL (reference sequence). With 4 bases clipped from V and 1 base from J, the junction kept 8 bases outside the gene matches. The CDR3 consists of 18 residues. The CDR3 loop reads CASSLVAGLAGSYNEQFF. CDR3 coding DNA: TGTGCCAGCAGCCTAGTAGCGGGACTAGCGGGTTCCTACAATGAGCAGTTCTTC.

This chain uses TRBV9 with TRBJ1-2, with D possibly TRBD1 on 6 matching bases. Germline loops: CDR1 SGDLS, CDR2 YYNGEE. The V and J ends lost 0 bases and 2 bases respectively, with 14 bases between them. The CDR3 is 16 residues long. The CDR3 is CASSVGPTGTNYGYTF. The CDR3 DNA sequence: TGTGCCAGCAGCGTAGGCCCCACAGGGACCAACTATGGCTACACCTTC.

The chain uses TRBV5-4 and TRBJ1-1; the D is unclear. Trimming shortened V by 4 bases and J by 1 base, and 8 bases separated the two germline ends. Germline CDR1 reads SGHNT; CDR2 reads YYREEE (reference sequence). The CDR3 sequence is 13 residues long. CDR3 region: CASSQLSNTEAFF. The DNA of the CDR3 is TGTGCCAGCAGCCAGTTATCGAACACTGAAGCTTTCTTT. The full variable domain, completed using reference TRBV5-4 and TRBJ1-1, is ETGVTQSPTHLIKTRGQQVTLRCSSQSGHNTVSWYQQALGQGPQFIFQYYREEENGRGNFPPRFSGLQFPNYSSELNVNALELDDSALYLCASSQLSNTEAFFGQGTRLTVV.

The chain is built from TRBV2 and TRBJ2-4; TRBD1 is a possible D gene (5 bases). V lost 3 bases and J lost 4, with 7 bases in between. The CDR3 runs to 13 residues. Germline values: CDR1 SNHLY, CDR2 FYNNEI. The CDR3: CASSDRAKNIQYF. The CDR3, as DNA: TGTGCCAGCAGTGACAGGGCGAAAAACATTCAGTACTTC.

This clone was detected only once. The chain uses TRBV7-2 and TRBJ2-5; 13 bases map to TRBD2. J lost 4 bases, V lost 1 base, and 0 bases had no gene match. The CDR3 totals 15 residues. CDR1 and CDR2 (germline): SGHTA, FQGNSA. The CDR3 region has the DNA TGTGCCAGCAGCTTAGGACTAGCGGGAGGAGAGACCCAGTACTTC. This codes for CASSLGLAGGETQYF. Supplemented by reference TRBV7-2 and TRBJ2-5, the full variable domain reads GAGVSQSPSNKVTEKGKDVELRCDPISGHTALYWYRQSLGQGLEFLIYFQGNSAPDKSGLPSDRFSAERTGGSVSTLTIQRTQQEDSAVYLCASSLGLAGGETQYFGPGTRLLVL.

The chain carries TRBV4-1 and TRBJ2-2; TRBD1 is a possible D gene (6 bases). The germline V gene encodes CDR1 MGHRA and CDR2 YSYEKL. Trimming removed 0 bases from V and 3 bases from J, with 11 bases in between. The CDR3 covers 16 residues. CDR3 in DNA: TGCGCCAGCAGCCAAGAGGGCAGGGGAGACACCGGGGAGCTGTTTTTT. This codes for CASSQEGRGDTGELFF.

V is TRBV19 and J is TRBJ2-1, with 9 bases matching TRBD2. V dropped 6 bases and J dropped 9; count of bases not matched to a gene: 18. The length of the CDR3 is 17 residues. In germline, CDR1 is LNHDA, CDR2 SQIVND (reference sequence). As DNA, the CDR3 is TGTGCCAGTAGCCTAGTATATCTAGCGGGGTCGGGGGGTGAGCAGTTCTTC. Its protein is CASSLVYLAGSGGEQFF.

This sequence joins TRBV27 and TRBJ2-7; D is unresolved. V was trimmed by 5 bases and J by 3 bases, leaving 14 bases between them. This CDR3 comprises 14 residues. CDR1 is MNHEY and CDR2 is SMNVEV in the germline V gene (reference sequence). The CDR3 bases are TGTGCCAGCAGTCTAAACCTCCCCAACTACGAGCAGTACTTC. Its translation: CASSLNLPNYEQYF.

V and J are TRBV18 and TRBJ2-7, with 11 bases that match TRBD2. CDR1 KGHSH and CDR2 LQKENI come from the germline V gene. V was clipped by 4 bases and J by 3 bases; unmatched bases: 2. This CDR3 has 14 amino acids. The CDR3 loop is CASSLAGGNYEQYF. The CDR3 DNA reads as TGTGCCAGCTCACTAGCGGGAGGGAACTACGAGCAGTACTTC.

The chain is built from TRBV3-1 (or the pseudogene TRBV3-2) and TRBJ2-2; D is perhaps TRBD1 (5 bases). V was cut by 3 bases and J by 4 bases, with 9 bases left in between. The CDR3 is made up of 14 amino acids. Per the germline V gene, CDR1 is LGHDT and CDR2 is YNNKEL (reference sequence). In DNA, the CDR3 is TGTGCCAGCAGCCAGGCAGGGATCACCGGGGAGCTGTTTTTT. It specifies CASSQAGITGELFF.

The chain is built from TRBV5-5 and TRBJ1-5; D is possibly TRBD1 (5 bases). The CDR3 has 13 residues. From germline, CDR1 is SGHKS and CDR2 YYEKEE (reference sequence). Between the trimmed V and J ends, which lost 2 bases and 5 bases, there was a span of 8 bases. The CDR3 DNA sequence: TGTGCCAGCAGCTTCAGGGCGGATCAGCCCCAGCATTTT. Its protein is CASSFRADQPQHF.

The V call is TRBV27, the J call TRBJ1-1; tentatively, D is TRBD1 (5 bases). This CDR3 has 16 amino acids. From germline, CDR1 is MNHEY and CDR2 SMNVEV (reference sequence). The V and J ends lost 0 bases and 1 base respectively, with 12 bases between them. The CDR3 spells CASSLSARDRNTEAFF. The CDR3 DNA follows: TGTGCCAGCAGTTTATCCGCCAGGGATCGGAACACTGAAGCTTTCTTT.